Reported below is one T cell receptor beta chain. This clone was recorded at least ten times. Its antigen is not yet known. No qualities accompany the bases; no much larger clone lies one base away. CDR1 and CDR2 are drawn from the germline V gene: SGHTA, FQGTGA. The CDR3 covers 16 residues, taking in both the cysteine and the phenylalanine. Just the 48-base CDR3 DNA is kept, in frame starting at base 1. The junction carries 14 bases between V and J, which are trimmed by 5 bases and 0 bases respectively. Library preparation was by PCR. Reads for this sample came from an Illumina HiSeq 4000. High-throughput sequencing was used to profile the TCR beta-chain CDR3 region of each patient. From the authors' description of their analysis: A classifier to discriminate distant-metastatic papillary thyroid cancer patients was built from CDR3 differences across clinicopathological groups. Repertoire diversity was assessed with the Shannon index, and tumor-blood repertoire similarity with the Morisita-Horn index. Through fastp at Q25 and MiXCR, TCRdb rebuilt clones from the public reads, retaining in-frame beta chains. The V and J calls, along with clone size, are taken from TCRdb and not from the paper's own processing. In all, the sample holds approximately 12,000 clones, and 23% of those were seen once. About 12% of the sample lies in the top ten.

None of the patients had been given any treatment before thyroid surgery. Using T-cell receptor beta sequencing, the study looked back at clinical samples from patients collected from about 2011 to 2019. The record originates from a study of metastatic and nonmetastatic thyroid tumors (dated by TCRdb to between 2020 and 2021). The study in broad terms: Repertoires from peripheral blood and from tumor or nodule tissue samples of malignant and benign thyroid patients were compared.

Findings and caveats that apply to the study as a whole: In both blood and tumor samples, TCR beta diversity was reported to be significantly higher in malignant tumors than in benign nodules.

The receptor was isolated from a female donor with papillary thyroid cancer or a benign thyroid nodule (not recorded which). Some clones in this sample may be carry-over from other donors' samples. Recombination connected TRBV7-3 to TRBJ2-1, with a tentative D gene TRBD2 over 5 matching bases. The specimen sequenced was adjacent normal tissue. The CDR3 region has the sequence CASSRTTRSSYNEQFF. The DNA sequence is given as TGTGCCAGCAGCCGTACTACTAGAAGCTCCTACAATGAGCAGTTCTTC. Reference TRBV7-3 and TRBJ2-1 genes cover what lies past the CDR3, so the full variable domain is GAGVSQTPSNKVTEKGKYVELRCDPISGHTALYWYRQSLGQGPEFLIYFQGTGAADDSGLPNDRFFAVRPEGSVSTLKIQRTERGDSAVYLCASSRTTRSSYNEQFFGPGTRLTVL.